The following is a TCR beta chain sequence with its context. Its specificity is unknown. Other DNA variants within this sample encode the same CDR3. The data are from a study of cytomegalovirus exposure and HLA in healthy donors. Whole-study results and caveats: Exclusion applied to some V segments, including TRBV6-2 and TRBV6-3, as they were indistinguishable. Some highly shared sequence variants likely arose as a pipeline artifact. A missense variant in DCLRE1C was later tied to TCR beta V- and J-gene trimming. A few CMV-associated chains proved CMV antigen-specific in vitro.

The PCR made use of 60 Vbeta and 13 Jbeta primers. The data were produced by immunoSEQ multiplex PCR, yet TCRdb's version contains in-frame clones alone and is incomplete. The sample includes roughly 130,000 clones, around four fifths of them seen just once. Per germline, CDR1 MNHNY and CDR2 SVGAGI (reference sequence). This CDR3 is built from 13 residues. The V and J ends lost 0 bases and 7 bases respectively, with 9 bases between them. This TCR came from a human donor in good health. Sequencing used PBMCs. The rearrangement links TRBV6-6 to TRBJ1-2; D not certain. CDR3 nucleotide sequence: TGTGCCAGCAGTTACTCGTCTCGGGGTGGCTACACCTTC. The encoded protein is CASSYSSRGGYTF.